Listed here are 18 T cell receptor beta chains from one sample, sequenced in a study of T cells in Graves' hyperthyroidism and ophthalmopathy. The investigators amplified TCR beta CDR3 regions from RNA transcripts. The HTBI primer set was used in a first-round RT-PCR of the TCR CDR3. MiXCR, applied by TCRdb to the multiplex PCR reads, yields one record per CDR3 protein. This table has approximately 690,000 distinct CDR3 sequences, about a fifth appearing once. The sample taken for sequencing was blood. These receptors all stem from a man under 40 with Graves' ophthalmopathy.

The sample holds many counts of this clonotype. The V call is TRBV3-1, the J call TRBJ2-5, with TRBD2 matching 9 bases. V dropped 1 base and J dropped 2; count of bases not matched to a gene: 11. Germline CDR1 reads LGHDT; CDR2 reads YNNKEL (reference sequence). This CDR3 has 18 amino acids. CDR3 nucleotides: TGTGCCAGCAGCCAAGCATCCGTCGCGGGAGGGGGACAAGAGACCCAGTACTTC. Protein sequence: CASSQASVAGGGQETQYF.

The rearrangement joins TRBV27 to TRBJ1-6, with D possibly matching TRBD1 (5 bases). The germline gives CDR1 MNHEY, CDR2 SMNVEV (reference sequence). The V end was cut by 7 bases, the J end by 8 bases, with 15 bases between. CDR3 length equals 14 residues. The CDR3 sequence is CASKMGTSDSPLHF. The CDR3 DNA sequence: TGTGCCAGCAAAATGGGGACGAGCGATTCACCCCTCCACTTT.

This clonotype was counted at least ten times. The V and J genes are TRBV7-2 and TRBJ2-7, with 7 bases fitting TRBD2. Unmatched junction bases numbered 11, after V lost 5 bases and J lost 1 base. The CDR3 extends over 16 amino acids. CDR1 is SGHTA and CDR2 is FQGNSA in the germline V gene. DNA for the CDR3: TGTGCCAGCAGCCCTAGCCCGGGGAGGGGTTCCTACGAGCAGTACTTC. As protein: CASSPSPGRGSYEQYF.

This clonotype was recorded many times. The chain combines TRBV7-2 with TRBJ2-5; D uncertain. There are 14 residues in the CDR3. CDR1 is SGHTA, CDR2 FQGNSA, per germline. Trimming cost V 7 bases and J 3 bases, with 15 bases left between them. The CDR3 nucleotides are TGTGCCAGCACCCCTGAGAACTCGGAAGAGACCCAGTACTTC. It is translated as CASTPENSEETQYF.

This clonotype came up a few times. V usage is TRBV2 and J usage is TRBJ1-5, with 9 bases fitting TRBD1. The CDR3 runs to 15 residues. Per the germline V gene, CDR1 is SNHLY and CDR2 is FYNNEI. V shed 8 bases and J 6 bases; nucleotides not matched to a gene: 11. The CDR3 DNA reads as TGTGCCAGCTTAGACGGGGGACAGGGTTTTCAGCCCCAGCATTTT. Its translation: CASLDGGQGFQPQHF.

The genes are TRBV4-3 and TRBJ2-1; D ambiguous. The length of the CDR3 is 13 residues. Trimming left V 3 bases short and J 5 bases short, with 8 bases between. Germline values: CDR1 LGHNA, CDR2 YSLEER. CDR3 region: CASSHRLDNEQFF. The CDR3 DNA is TGCGCCAGCAGCCATCGACTGGACAATGAGCAGTTCTTC.

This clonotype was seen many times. The chain's CDR3 is CASSHGNEQYF. The CDR3 DNA sequence: TGTGCCAGCAGTCATGGGAACGAGCAGTACTTC. This chain connects TRBV2 to TRBJ2-7; unclear D gene. The CDR3 is 11 amino acids. Trimming pared 5 bases from V and 5 bases from J, leaving 7 bases between. Germline V gene sequence: CDR1 SNHLY, CDR2 FYNNEI.

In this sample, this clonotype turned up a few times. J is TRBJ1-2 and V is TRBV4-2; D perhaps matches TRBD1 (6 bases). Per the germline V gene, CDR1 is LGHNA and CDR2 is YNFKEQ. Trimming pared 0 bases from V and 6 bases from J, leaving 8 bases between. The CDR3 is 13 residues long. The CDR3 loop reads CASSQEQGHGYTF. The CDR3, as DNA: TGTGCCAGCAGCCAAGAACAGGGCCATGGCTACACCTTC.

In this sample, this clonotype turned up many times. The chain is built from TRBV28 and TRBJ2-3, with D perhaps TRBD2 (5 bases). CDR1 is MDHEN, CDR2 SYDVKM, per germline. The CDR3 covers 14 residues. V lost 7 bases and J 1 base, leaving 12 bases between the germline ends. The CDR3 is CASTNSGGTDTQYF. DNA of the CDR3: TGTGCCAGCACCAACTCCGGGGGCACAGATACGCAGTATTTT.

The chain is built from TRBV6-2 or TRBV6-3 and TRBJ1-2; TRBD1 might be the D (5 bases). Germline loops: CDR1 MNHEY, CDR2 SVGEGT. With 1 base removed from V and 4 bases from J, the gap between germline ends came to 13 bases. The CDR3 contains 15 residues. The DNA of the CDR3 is TGTGCCAGCAGTTACTTTCCGGGGGAGCGCTATGGCTACACCTTC. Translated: CASSYFPGERYGYTF.

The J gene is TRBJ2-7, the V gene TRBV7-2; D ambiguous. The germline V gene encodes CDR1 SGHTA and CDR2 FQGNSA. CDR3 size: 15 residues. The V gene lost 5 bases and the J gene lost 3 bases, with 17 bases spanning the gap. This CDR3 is CASSPPEYLDYEQYF. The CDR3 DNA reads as TGTGCCAGCAGCCCGCCCGAGTATCTGGACTACGAGCAGTACTTC. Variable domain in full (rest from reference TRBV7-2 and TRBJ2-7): GAGVSQSPSNKVTEKGKDVELRCDPISGHTALYWYRQSLGQGLEFLIYFQGNSAPDKSGLPSDRFSAERTGGSVSTLTIQRTQQEDSAVYLCASSPPEYLDYEQYFGPGTRLTVT.

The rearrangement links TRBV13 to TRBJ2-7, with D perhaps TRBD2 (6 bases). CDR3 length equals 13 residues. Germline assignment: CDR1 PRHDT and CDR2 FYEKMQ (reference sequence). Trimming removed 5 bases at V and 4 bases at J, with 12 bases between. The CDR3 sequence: CASSGSGEYEQYF. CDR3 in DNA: TGTGCCAGCAGCGGCTCGGGGGAGTACGAGCAGTACTTC.

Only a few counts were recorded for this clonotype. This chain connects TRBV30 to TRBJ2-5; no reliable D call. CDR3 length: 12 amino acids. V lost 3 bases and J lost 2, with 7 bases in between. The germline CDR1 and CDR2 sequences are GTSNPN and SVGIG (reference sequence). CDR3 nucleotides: TGTGCCTGGAGCTCCGTTCAAGAGACCCAGTACTTC. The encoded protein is CAWSSVQETQYF.

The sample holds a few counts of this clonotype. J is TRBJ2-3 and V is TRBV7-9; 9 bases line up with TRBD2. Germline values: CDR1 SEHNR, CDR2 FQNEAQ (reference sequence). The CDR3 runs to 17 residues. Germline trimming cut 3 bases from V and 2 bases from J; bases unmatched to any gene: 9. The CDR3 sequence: CASSFATSGRITDTQYF. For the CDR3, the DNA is TGTGCCAGCAGCTTTGCCACTAGCGGGCGGATCACAGATACGCAGTATTTT.

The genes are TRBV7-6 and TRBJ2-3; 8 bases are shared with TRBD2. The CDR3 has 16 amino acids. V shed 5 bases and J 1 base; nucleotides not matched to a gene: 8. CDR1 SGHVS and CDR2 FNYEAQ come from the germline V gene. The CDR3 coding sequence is TGTGCCAGCAGCCCTAGGACTAGCTTGGGCACAGATACGCAGTATTTT. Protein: CASSPRTSLGTDTQYF. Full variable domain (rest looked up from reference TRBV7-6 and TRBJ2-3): GAGVSQSPRYKVTKRGQDVALRCDPISGHVSLYWYRQALGQGPEFLTYFNYEAQQDKSGLPNDRFSAERPEGSISTLTIQRTEQRDSAMYRCASSPRTSLGTDTQYFGPGTRLTVL.

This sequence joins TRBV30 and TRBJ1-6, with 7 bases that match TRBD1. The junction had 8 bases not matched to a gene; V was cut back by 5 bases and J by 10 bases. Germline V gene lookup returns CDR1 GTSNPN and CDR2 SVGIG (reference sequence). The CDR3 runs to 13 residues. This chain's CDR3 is CAWGTGVSSPLHF. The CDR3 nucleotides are TGTGCCTGGGGAACAGGGGTCTCGTCACCCCTCCACTTT.

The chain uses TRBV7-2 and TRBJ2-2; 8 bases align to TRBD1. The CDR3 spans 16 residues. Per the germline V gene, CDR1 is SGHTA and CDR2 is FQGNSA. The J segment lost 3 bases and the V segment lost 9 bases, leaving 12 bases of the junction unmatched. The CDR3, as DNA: TGTGCCAGTAGCAATCCTGGACAGGGAGACACCGGGGAGCTGTTTTTT. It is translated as CASSNPGQGDTGELFF.

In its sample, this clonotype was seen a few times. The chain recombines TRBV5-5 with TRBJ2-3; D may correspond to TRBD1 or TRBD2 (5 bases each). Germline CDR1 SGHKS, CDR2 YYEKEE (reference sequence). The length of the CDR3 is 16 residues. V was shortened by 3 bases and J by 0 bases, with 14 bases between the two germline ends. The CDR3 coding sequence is TGTGCCAGCAGCTCGAGGGGCGGCACTAGCACAGATACGCAGTATTTT. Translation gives CASSSRGGTSTDTQYF.